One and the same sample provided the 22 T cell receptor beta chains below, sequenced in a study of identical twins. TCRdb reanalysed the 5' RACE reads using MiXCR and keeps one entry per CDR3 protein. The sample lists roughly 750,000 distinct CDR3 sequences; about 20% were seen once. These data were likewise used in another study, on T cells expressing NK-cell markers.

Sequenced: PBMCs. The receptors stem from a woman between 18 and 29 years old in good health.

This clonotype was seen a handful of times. CDR3 protein: CASSLLAGPGEQYF. CDR3 sequence (DNA): TGTGCCAGCAGCTTACTAGCGGGGCCAGGCGAGCAGTACTTC. The gene calls are TRBV7-3 and TRBJ2-7, with 9 bases identical to TRBD2. After removal of 2 bases from V and 6 bases from J, the junction contained 5 bases not matched to a gene. The CDR3 spans 14 residues. Germline V CDR1 and CDR2: SGHTA, FQGTGA.

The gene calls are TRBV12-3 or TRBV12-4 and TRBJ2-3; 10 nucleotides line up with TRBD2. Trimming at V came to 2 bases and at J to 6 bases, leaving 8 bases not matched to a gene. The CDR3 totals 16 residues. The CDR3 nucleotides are TGTGCCAGCAGTTTACGGCTAGCGGGAGAATTGGATACGCAGTATTTT. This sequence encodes CASSLRLAGELDTQYF.

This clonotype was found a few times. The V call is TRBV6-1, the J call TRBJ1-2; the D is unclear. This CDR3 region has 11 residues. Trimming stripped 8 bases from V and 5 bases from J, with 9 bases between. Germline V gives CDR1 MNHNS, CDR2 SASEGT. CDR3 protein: CASGGTYGYTF. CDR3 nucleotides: TGTGCCAGCGGAGGAACGTATGGCTACACCTTC.

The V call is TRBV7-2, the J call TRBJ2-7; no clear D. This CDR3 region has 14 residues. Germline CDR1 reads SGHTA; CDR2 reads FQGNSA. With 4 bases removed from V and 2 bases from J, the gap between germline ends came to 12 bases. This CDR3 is CASSSDPPTYEQYF. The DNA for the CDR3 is TGTGCCAGCAGCTCCGACCCCCCCACCTACGAGCAGTACTTC. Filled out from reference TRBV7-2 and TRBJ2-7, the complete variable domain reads GAGVSQSPSNKVTEKGKDVELRCDPISGHTALYWYRQSLGQGLEFLIYFQGNSAPDKSGLPSDRFSAERTGGSVSTLTIQRTQQEDSAVYLCASSSDPPTYEQYFGPGTRLTVT.

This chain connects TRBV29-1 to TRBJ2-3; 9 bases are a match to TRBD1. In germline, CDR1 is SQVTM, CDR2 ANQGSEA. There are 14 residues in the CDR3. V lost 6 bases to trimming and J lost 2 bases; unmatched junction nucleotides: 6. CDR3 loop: CSVVTGGYTDTQYF. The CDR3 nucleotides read TGCAGCGTAGTGACAGGGGGTTACACAGATACGCAGTATTTT.

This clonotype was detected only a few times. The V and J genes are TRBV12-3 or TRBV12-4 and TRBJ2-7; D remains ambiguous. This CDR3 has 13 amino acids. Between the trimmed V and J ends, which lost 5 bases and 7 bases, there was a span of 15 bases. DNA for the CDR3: TGTGCCAGCAGTCCAAACCTGGCCGGGGAGCAGTACTTC. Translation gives CASSPNLAGEQYF.

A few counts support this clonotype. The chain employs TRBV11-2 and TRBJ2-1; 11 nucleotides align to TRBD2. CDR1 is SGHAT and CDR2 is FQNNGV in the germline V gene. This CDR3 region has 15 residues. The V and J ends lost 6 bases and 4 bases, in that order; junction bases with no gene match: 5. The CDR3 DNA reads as TGTGCCAGCAGTCCTAGCGGGAGGCGTTACAATGAGCAGTTCTTC. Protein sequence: CASSPSGRRYNEQFF.

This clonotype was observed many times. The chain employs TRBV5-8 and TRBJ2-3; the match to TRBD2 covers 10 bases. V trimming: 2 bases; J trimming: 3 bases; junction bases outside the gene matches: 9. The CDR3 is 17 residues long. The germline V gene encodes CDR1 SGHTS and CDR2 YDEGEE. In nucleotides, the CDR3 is TGTGCCAGCAGCTTCAGCGGGGGGGCCCTGTCGACAGATACGCAGTATTTT. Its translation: CASSFSGGALSTDTQYF.

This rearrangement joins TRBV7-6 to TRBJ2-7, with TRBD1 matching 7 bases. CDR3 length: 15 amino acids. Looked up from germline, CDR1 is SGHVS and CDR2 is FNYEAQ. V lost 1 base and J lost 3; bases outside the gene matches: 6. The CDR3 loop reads CASSLEVGQNYEQYF. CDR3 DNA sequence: TGTGCCAGCAGCTTAGAAGTGGGACAGAACTACGAGCAGTACTTC.

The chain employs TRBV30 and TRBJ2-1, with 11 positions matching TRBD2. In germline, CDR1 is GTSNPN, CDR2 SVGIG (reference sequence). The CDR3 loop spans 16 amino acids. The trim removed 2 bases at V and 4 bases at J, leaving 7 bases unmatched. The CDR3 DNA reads TGTGCCTGGAGTAATATAGCGGGAGGGTCGTACAATGAGCAGTTCTTC. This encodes CAWSNIAGGSYNEQFF.

CDR3 amino acids: CASSLSGQNTIYF. As DNA, the CDR3 is TGTGCCAGCAGTTTGTCGGGGCAGAACACCATATATTTT. This chain connects TRBV12-3 or TRBV12-4 to TRBJ1-3; TRBD1 is a possible D gene (5 bases). The CDR3 runs to 13 residues. Trimming cost V 3 bases and J 7 bases, with 10 bases left between them.

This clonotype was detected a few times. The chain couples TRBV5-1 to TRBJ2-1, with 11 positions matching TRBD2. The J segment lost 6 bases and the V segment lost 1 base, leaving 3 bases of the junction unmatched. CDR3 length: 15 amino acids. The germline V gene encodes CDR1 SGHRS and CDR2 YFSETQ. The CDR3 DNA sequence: TGCGCCAGCAGCTTGCCGACTAGCGGGGTCAATGAGCAGTTCTTC. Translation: CASSLPTSGVNEQFF.

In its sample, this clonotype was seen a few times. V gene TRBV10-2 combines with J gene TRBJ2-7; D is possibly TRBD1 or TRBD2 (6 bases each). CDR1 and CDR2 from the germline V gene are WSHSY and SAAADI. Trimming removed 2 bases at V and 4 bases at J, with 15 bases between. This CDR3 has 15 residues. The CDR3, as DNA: TGCGCCAGCAGTGAGCCCCTGAGGGGGGAGTACGAGCAGTACTTC. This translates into CASSEPLRGEYEQYF.

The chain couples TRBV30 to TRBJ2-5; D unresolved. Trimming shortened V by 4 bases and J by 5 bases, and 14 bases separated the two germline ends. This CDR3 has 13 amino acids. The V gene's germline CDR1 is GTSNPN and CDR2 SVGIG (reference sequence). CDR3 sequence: CAWISLGTETQYF. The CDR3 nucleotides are TGTGCCTGGATCTCGCTTGGTACGGAGACCCAGTACTTC.

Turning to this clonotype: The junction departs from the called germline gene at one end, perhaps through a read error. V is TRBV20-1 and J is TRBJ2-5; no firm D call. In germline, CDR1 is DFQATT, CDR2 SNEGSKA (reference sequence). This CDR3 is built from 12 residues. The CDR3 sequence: CSARDWAETQYF. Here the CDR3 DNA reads TGCAGTGCAAGAGACTGGGCGGAGACCCAGTACTTC.

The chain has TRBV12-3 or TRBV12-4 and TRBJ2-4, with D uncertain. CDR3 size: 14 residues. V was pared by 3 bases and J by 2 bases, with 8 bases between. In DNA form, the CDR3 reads TGTGCCAGCAGTTTCTTCGCATCCAAAAACATTCAGTACTTC. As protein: CASSFFASKNIQYF.

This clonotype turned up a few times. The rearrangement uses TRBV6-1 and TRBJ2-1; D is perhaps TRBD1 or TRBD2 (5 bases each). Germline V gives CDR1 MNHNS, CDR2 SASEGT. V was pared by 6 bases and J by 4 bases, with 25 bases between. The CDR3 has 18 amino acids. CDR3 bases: TGTGCCAGCAGCGGGGCCGGCGGTGTAATACCTCTTTACAATGAGCAGTTCTTC. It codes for CASSGAGGVIPLYNEQFF.

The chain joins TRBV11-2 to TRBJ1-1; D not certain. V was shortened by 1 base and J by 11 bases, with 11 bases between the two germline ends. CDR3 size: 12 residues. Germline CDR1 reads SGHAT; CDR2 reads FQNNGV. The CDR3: CASSLVVVEAFF. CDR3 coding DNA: TGTGCCAGCAGCTTAGTAGTTGTGGAGGCTTTCTTT.

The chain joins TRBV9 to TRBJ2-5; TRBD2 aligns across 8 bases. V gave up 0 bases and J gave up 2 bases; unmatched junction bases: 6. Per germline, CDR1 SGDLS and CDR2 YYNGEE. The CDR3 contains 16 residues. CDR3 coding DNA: TGTGCCAGCAGCGTAGGGAGTAGCGGGGCGCAAGAGACCCAGTACTTC. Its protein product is CASSVGSSGAQETQYF.

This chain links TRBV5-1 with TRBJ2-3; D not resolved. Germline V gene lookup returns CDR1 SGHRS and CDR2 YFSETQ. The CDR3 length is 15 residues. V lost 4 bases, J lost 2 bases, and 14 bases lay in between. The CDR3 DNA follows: TGCGCCAGCAGCCCTTTGGACGGCACCACAGATACGCAGTATTTT. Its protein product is CASSPLDGTTDTQYF. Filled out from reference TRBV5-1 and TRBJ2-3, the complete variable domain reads KAGVTQTPRYLIKTRGQQVTLSCSPISGHRSVSWYQQTPGQGLQFLFEYFSETQRNKGNFPGRFSGRQFSNSRSEMNVSTLELGDSALYLCASSPLDGTTDTQYFGPGTRLTVL.

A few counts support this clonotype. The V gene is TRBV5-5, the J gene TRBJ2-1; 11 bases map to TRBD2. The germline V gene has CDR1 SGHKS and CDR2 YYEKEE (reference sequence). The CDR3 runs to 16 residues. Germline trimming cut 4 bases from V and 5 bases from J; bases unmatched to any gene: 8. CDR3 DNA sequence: TGTGCCAGCAGCCACGGGACTAGCGGAACGAACAATGAGCAGTTCTTC. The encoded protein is CASSHGTSGTNNEQFF.

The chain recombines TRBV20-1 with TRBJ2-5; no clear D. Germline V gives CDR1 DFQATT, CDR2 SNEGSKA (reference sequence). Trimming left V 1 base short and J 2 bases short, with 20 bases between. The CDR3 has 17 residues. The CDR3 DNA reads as TGCAGTGCTAGAGGTATAGTCCTGGCTACTCAACAAGAGACCCAGTACTTC. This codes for CSARGIVLATQQETQYF.